This T cell receptor (beta chain) was recovered during a study of T cell changes during pregnancy in multiple sclerosis. Per the germline V gene, CDR1 is MGHDK and CDR2 is SYGVNS. Trimming cost V 3 bases and J 4 bases; bases outside gene matches: 11. The CDR3 contains 16 residues. Produced via immunoSEQ multiplex PCR; TCRdb's table is partial and in-frame only. The repertoire holds some 60,000 clones, with about 91% as singletons. The genes are TRBV25-1 and TRBJ2-5; 7 nucleotides match TRBD2. The sequences come from peripheral blood, collected in the first trimester of pregnancy. The clonotype originates from a female donor with multiple sclerosis, enrolled in a pregnancy study. The CDR3 sequence is CASSDGLVGVRETQYF. CDR3 in DNA: TGTGCCAGCAGTGATGGACTAGTCGGGGTAAGAGAGACCCAGTACTTC.